This entry features one T cell receptor beta chain sequence. The junction had 6 bases not matched to a gene; V was cut back by 3 bases and J by 7 bases. Germline V lookup: CDR1 SGDLS, CDR2 YYNGEE. CDR3 length: 14 amino acids. This sample stems from a study of T-cell reconstitution after alpha-beta-depleted transplantation in children. Unique molecular identifiers tagged the TCRbeta library. TCRdb passed the PCR reads through MiXCR, listing each CDR3 protein once. The data show about 420,000 distinct CDR3 sequences, with roughly 11% seen just once and about 5% held by the top ten. Specimen: PBMCs from the stem cell graft donor, collected from the stem cell graft. The TCR originated in a human donor who donated a stem cell graft to a child with acute myeloid leukemia. This chain uses TRBV9 with TRBJ2-1, with 8 bases identical to TRBD2. Here the CDR3 DNA reads TGTGCCAGCAGCGCGGTGGGACTAGTTAATGAGCAGTTCTTC. This translates into CASSAVGLVNEQFF.